This TCR beta chain came from a study of T-cell memory formation after mild COVID-19. The wider study: The study found TCR clusters largely donor specific. Study-wide findings and caveats: The authors left the SARS-CoV-2 specificity of second-wave clones peaking on day 37 unconfirmed.

TCRdb reprocessed the 5' RACE reads via MiXCR and lists one record per CDR3 protein. The sample carries 400,000 to 500,000 distinct CDR3 sequences, 15% to 20% recorded once. The CDR3 is 13 amino acids. Trimming removed 3 bases from V and 6 bases from J; junction bases left unmatched: 3. The germline gives CDR1 SGHAT, CDR2 FQNNGV. This clonotype was observed a handful of times. Its antigen is not known. Material for sequencing was PBMCs or a T cell subset sorted from them (not recorded which). The V call is TRBV11-2, the J call TRBJ1-1; 8 positions match TRBD1. This clonotype was sampled from an adult woman who had mild COVID-19 (a few samples of this study predate the infection). Cell type and time point are not known. The CDR3 reads CASSFGQGSEAFF. In nucleotides, the CDR3 is TGTGCCAGCAGCTTTGGACAGGGCTCTGAAGCTTTCTTT.